The 9 T cell receptor beta chains reported below all come from one sample, sequenced in a study of blood T cell repertoires in COVID-19. Data came from immunoSEQ multiplex PCR; TCRdb stores just in-frame clones and leaves some out. Of 150,000 or so clones listed, more than 60% are singletons. Sequencing was done on a sample of peripheral blood. These receptors were obtained from a woman in her forties or fifties with active or convalescent COVID-19.

The chain recombines TRBV7-2 with TRBJ1-1, with D possibly matching TRBD1 (6 bases). V was pared by 3 bases and J by 8 bases, with 13 bases between. The CDR3 extends over 13 amino acids. Germline V gives CDR1 SGHTA, CDR2 FQGNSA. CDR3: CASSFSGTLEAFF. The DNA for the CDR3 is TGTGCCAGCAGCTTCAGCGGGACACTAGAAGCTTTCTTT.

The chain is built from TRBV4-2 and TRBJ2-1; 11 bases match TRBD1. The CDR3 is 15 amino acids. The junction had 6 bases not matched to a gene; V was cut back by 4 bases and J by 7 bases. CDR1 is LGHNA, CDR2 YNFKEQ, per germline. CDR3 protein: CASSRTGGPGNEQFF. As DNA, the CDR3 is TGTGCCAGCAGCCGGACAGGGGGCCCAGGGAATGAGCAGTTCTTC.

This clone was recorded a few times. The chain couples TRBV6-1 to TRBJ1-6; possibly TRBD1 for D (5 bases). Per the germline V gene, CDR1 is MNHNS and CDR2 is SASEGT. The length of the CDR3 is 16 residues. The V gene lost 4 bases and the J gene lost 0 bases, with 10 bases spanning the gap. CDR3 sequence (DNA): TGTGCCAGCAGTGCTGACACAGGCTCCTATAATTCACCCCTCCACTTT. Translation: CASSADTGSYNSPLHF.

This clone was found once. The rearrangement uses TRBV30 and TRBJ1-4; 8 bases agree with TRBD1. Germline V CDR1 and CDR2: GTSNPN, SVGIG (reference sequence). The V segment lost 2 bases and the J segment 5 bases; nucleotides outside the gene matches: 13. The CDR3 extends over 17 amino acids. DNA of the CDR3: TGTGCCTGGAGTAATAGGACAGGGATTTCCAACAATGAAAAACTGTTTTTT. This translates into CAWSNRTGISNNEKLFF.

V and J are TRBV18 and TRBJ1-3; possible D gene TRBD1, 5 bases. Germline V gene lookup returns CDR1 KGHSH and CDR2 LQKENI. Trimming pared 2 bases from V and 0 bases from J, leaving 14 bases between. This CDR3 comprises 17 residues. CDR3 nucleotides: TGTGCCAGCTCACCAGGCCAGGGCATCCTCTCTGGAAACACCATATATTTT. This sequence encodes CASSPGQGILSGNTIYF.

Comment on this clone: At one of its ends the junction is not consistent with the germline gene, which may arise from a read error. This chain connects TRBV27 to TRBJ1-2; tentatively, D is TRBD1 (6 bases). CDR3 length: 13 residues. The germline V gene has CDR1 MNHEY and CDR2 SMNVEV (reference sequence). The CDR3 sequence: CASSEQGRFGFTF. DNA for the CDR3: TGTGCCAGCAGTGAACAGGGACGGTTTGGCTTCACCTTC.

The CDR3 DNA is TGTGCCTGGGACAGGGCATCCTACGAGCAGTACTTC. Residues: CAWDRASYEQYF. The chain uses TRBV30 and TRBJ2-7; 7 nucleotides agree with TRBD1. Germline CDR1 GTSNPN, CDR2 SVGIG (reference sequence). Trimming at V came to 5 bases and at J to 1 base, leaving 2 bases not matched to a gene. The CDR3 runs 12 residues.

This clone was seen only a few times. The chain is built from TRBV19 and TRBJ1-2; D not certain. The CDR3 is made up of 17 amino acids. V was shortened by 7 bases and J by 0 bases, with 21 bases between the two germline ends. Germline values: CDR1 LNHDA, CDR2 SQIVND (reference sequence). CDR3 in amino acids: CASTLHGGTVANYGYTF. For the CDR3, the DNA is TGTGCCAGTACCCTCCACGGCGGTACCGTAGCTAACTATGGCTACACCTTC.

V is TRBV12-3 or TRBV12-4 and J is TRBJ1-2, with unresolved D. Trimming stripped 6 bases from V and 2 bases from J, with 7 bases between. The CDR3 consists of 12 residues. As DNA, the CDR3 is TGTGCCAGCAGCCGTAGAAACTATGGCTACACCTTC. It encodes CASSRRNYGYTF.